This T cell receptor (beta chain) was identified in a study of identical twins. Study observations and caveats: Excess sharing between twins was weaker in beta out-of-frame sequences. Abundant cord blood beta clonotypes carried fewer insertions; memory repertoires showed none.

One entry per CDR3 protein results from TCRdb running MiXCR on the 5' RACE reads. The sample gives roughly 290,000 distinct CDR3 sequences, roughly 10% of which show up once; roughly 7% is in the top ten. This clonotype came up many times. Its antigen is currently unknown. There are 15 residues in the CDR3. Germline V lookup: CDR1 DFQATT, CDR2 SNEGSKA (reference sequence). V lost 1 base to trimming and J lost 2 bases, with 12 bases between them. These data are also associated with another study on yellow fever vaccine responses in identical twins.

The sample consisted of CD8+ T cells sorted from blood. The origin of this receptor is a woman between 18 and 29 years old in good health. V usage is TRBV20-1 and J usage is TRBJ2-1; D possibly corresponds to TRBD2 (5 bases). This CDR3 reads CSARGVREAYNEQFF. Here the CDR3 DNA reads TGCAGTGCTAGAGGGGTTCGGGAAGCCTACAATGAGCAGTTCTTC.